The 4 T cell receptor beta chains presented below share a single source sample, sequenced in a study of blood T cells in healthy people across ages. The second PCR ran about 6 to 11 cycles with a sample-barcoded 5' primer and J-beta primers. TCRdb independently ran MiXCR on the 5' RACE reads; one entry per CDR3 protein. The repertoire consists of about 1.6 million distinct CDR3 sequences, with roughly a third occurring once and the leading ten covering roughly 12%. Material for sequencing was blood. All receptors derive from a woman in her twenties or thirties in good health.

The sample holds many counts of this clonotype. The chain combines TRBV20-1 with TRBJ1-2; D gene unclear. This CDR3 region has 14 residues. Germline CDR1 DFQATT, CDR2 SNEGSKA (reference sequence). Written as DNA, the CDR3 is TGCAGCTTCTATCATAAACAGCAGGACTATGGCTACACCTTC. It is translated as CSFYHKQQDYGYTF.

The chain employs TRBV11-2 and TRBJ2-1; 13 bases match TRBD2. The CDR3 spans 16 residues. V lost 2 bases, J lost 8 bases, and 6 bases stayed unmatched. From germline, CDR1 is SGHAT and CDR2 FQNNGV. CDR3 nucleotide sequence: TGTGCCAGCAGCTTAACTAGCGGGAGGGCCTGGCATGAGCAGTTCTTC. This codes for CASSLTSGRAWHEQFF.

This clonotype was seen a handful of times. V gene TRBV7-2 combines with J gene TRBJ2-3; maybe TRBD1 (6 bases). Germline CDR1 and CDR2: SGHTA and FQGNSA. With 5 bases removed from V and 4 bases from J, the gap between germline ends came to 10 bases. The CDR3 has 13 residues. CDR3 protein: CASSQQGSDTQYF. The CDR3 DNA sequence: TGTGCCAGCAGCCAACAGGGATCAGATACGCAGTATTTT.

With regard to this clonotype: A clone one base away is much larger, so this may be a read error. The CDR3 loop reads CANSPTGTAYNEQFF. The DNA of the CDR3 is TGTGCCAACAGCCCGACCGGGACAGCTTACAATGAGCAGTTCTTC. The chain recombines TRBV7-9 with TRBJ2-1, with 7 bases matching TRBD1. Germline V gene lookup returns CDR1 SEHNR and CDR2 FQNEAQ (reference sequence). The CDR3 spans 15 residues.